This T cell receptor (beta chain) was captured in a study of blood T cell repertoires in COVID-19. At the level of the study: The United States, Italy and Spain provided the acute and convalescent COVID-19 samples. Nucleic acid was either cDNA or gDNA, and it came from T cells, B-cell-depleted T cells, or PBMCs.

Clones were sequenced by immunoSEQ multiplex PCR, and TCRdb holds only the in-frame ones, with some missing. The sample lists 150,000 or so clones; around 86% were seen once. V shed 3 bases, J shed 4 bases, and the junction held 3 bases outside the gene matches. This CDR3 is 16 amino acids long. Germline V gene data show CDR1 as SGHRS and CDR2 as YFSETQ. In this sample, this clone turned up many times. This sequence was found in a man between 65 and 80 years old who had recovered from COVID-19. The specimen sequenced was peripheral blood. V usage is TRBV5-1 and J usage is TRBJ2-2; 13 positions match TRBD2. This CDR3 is CASSSRTSGGTGELFF. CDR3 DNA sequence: TGCGCCAGCAGCTCCCGGACTAGCGGGGGCACCGGGGAGCTGTTTTTT.